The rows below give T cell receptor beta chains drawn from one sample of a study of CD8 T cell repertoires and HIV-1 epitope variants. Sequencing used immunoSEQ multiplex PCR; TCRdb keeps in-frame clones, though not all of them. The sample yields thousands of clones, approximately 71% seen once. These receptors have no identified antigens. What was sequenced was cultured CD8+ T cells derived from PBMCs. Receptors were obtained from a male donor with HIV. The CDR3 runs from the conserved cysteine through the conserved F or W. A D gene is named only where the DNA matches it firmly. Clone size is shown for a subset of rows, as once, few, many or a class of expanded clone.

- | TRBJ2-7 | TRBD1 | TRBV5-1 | CASSSGTGSEQYF | TGCGCCAGCAGCTCAGGGACAGGGAGCGAGCAGTACTTC
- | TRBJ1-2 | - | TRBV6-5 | CASSYSTAPNYGYTF | TGTGCCAGCAGTTACTCGACAGCCCCTAACTATGGCTACACCTTC
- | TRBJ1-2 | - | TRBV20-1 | CSARVAGGYTF | TGCAGTGCTAGAGTGGCGGGGGGCTACACCTTC
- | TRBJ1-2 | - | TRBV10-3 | CAISESGGIGEGYTF | TGTGCCATCAGTGAGTCCGGGGGGATTGGGGAAGGCTACACCTTC
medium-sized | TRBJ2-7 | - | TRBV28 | CASSESIGQAYEQYF | TGTGCCAGCAGCGAATCAATAGGACAAGCCTACGAGCAGTACTTC
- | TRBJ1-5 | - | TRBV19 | CASSIGGFGNQPQHF | TGTGCCAGTAGTATTGGCGGGTTTGGGAATCAGCCCCAGCATTTT
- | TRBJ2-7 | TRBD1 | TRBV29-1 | CSVDPGGGYEQYF | TGCAGCGTTGACCCAGGGGGCGGATACGAGCAGTACTTC
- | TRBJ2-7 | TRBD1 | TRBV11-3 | CASSLGQYLREQYF | TGTGCCAGCAGCTTGGGACAGTACCTTCGTGAGCAGTACTTC
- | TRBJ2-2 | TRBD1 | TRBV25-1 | CASSADVQGARELFF | TGTGCCAGCAGTGCCGATGTACAGGGGGCGAGGGAGCTGTTTTTT
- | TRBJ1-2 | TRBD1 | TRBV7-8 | CASSYSPGQSNYGYTF | TGTGCCAGCAGCTATTCGCCGGGACAGAGTAACTATGGCTACACCTTC
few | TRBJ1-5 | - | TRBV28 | CASTPPGPNQPQHF | TGTGCCAGCACCCCCCCGGGGCCGAATCAGCCCCAGCATTTT
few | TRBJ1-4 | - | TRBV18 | CASSEANEKLFF | TGTGCCAGCTCAGAGGCTAATGAAAAACTGTTTTTT
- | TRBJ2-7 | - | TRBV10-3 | CAISESLLADEQYF | TGTGCCATCAGTGAGTCTCTTTTGGCAGACGAGCAGTACTTC
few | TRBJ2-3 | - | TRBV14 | CASSHLSGPGTDTQYF | TGTGCCAGCAGCCACCTATCAGGGCCCGGCACAGATACGCAGTATTTT
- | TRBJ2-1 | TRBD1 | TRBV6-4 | CATAQGASYNEQFF | TGTGCCACCGCACAGGGGGCTTCCTACAATGAGCAGTTCTTC
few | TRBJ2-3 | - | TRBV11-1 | CASSLVPSLTTDTQYF | TGTGCCAGCAGCTTAGTCCCTAGTCTTACCACAGATACGCAGTATTTT
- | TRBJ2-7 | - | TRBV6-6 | CASSYSQGYEQYF | TGTGCCAGCAGTTACTCGCAGGGCTACGAGCAGTACTTC
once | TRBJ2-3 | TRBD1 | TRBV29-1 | CSVLQGSTDTQYF | TGCAGCGTTCTACAGGGGAGCACAGATACGCAGTATTTT
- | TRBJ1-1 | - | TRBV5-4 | CASSRRVNTEAFF | TGTGCCAGCAGCCGACGGGTGAACACTGAAGCTTTCTTT
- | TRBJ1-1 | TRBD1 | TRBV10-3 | CAIRTDREGRDTEAFF | TGTGCCATCAGGACGGACAGGGAGGGTCGGGACACTGAAGCTTTCTTT
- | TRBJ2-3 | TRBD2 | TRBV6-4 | CASSDASGSTDTQYF | TGTGCCAGCAGTGACGCTAGCGGGAGCACAGATACGCAGTATTTT
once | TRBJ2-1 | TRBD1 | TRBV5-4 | CASSPGTGGRNEQFF | TGTGCCAGCAGCCCCGGGACAGGGGGACGCAATGAGCAGTTCTTC
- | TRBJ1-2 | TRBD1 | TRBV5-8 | CASSDPGTGVLGAF | TGTGCCAGCAGCGATCCCGGGACAGGGGTCCTCGGTGCCTTC
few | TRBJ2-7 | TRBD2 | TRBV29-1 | CSVEPEREGRYEQYF | TGCAGCGTTGAGCCTGAACGGGAGGGCCGATACGAGCAGTACTTC
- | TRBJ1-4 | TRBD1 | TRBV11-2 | CASKKGTGGSEKLFF | TGTGCCAGCAAAAAAGGGACAGGGGGAAGTGAAAAACTGTTTTTT
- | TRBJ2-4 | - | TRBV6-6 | CASTSGTSKNIQYF | TGTGCCAGCACTTCCGGGACTTCCAAAAACATTCAGTACTTC
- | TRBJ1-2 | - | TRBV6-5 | CASSGRNQGYGYTF | TGTGCCAGCTCCGGGCGCAACCAAGGCTATGGCTACACCTTC
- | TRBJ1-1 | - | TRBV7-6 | CASSREGNTEAFF | TGTGCCAGCTCCCGAGAGGGGAACACTGAAGCTTTCTTT
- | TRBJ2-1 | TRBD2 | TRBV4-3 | CASSHRLAGEGEQFF | TGCGCCAGCAGCCACCGACTAGCGGGGGAGGGCGAGCAGTTCTTC
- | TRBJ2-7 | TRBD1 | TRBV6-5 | CASSYWSRDRDYEQYF | TGTGCCAGCAGTTACTGGTCCCGGGACAGGGACTACGAGCAGTACTTC
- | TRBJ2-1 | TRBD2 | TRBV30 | CAWSTTSGGYNEQFF | TGTGCCTGGAGTACTACTAGCGGGGGCTACAATGAGCAGTTCTTC
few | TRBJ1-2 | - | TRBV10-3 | CAISVDSPRFNYGYTF | TGTGCCATCAGTGTAGACAGTCCCCGATTTAACTATGGCTACACCTTC
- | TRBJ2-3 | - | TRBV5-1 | CASSLSAGHQLTDTQYF | TGCGCCAGCAGCTTATCCGCCGGACACCAACTCACAGATACGCAGTATTTT
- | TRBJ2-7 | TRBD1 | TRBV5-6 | CASSLAVFGTEYEQYF | TGTGCCAGCAGCTTGGCCGTCTTCGGGACAGAATACGAGCAGTACTTC
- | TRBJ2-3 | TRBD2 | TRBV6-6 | CASSSGLAGSTDTQYF | TGTGCCAGCAGCTCCGGACTAGCGGGATCCACAGATACGCAGTATTTT
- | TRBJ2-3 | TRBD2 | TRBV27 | CASSSPLAGGHTDTQYF | TGTGCCAGCAGTTCCCCGCTAGCGGGGGGCCACACAGATACGCAGTATTTT
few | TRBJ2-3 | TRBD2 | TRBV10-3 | CAISDLFSGREESTDTQYF | TGTGCCATCAGTGATCTCTTTAGCGGGAGGGAAGAATCCACAGATACGCAGTATTTT
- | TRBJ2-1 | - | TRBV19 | CASSMGNEQFF | TGTGCCAGTAGTATGGGCAATGAGCAGTTCTTC
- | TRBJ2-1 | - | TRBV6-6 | CASSEGGEQFF | TGTGCCAGCAGTGAGGGGGGTGAGCAGTTCTTC
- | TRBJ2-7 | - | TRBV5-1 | CASRGGYEQYF | TGCGCCTCCCGCGGCGGGTACGAGCAGTACTTC
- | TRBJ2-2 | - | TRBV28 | CASSLWAEGSTGELFF | TGTGCCAGCAGTTTGTGGGCGGAAGGGTCCACCGGGGAGCTGTTTTTT
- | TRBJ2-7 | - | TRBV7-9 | CASSLNYEQYF | TGTGCCAGCAGCCTAAACTACGAGCAGTACTTC
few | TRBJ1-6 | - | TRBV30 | CAWRGQSNNSPLHF | TGTGCCTGGAGGGGTCAGTCAAACAATTCACCCCTCCACTTT
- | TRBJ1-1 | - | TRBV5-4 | CASSQDVGQGNTEAFF | TGCGCCAGCAGCCAAGATGTTGGGCAGGGGAACACTGAAGCTTTCTTT
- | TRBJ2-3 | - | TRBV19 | CASSPPGGIRTDTQYF | TGTGCCAGTAGCCCTCCCGGGGGAATAAGAACAGATACGCAGTATTTT
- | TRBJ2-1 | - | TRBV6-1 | CASSEGGEQFF | TGTGCCAGCAGTGAGGGGGGTGAGCAGTTCTTC